This passage covers 24 T cell receptor beta chains from one sample sequenced in a study of OX40 agonist ivuxolimab in advanced cancers. Assay used: immunoSEQ multiplex PCR; TCRdb lists only in-frame clones, some missing. The sample lists 40,000 to 50,000 clones; 89% were seen once. Sequencing was performed on CD4+ or CD8+ T cells sorted from blood, taken in a trial of the OX40 agonist ivuxolimab. These receptors were taken from an adult with an advanced solid tumor such as melanoma, head and neck, liver or kidney cancer.

The rearrangement joins TRBV4-3 to TRBJ1-4, with TRBD1 as a possible D gene (5 bases). Trimming left V 0 bases short and J 7 bases short, with 18 bases between. CDR1 and CDR2 (germline): LGHNA, YSLEER. CDR3 length equals 17 residues. The CDR3 DNA reads as TGCGCCAGCAGCCAAGAAGGGGCCTTAATTGGTGGTGAAAAACTGTTTTTT. This codes for CASSQEGALIGGEKLFF.

This chain connects TRBV4-3 to TRBJ2-1, with 7 positions matching TRBD2. With 3 bases clipped from V and 10 bases from J, the junction kept 6 bases outside the gene matches. CDR3 length: 13 amino acids. Germline V gives CDR1 LGHNA, CDR2 YSLEER. The CDR3 reads CASSHSSGREQFF. In nucleotides, the CDR3 is TGCGCCAGCAGCCATTCTAGCGGACGAGAGCAGTTCTTC.

This rearrangement joins TRBV7-2 to TRBJ2-7; a weak D match, TRBD1 (6 bases). With 5 bases removed from V and 0 bases from J, the gap between germline ends came to 23 bases. Germline-derived CDR1 and CDR2 are SGHTA and FQGNSA. The CDR3 consists of 18 residues. The CDR3 sequence is CASSISNPGTFYSYEQYF. CDR3 DNA sequence: TGTGCCAGCAGCATAAGCAACCCTGGGACATTCTACTCCTACGAGCAGTACTTC. Looking up the rest from reference TRBV7-2 and TRBJ2-7 gives the full variable domain: GAGVSQSPSNKVTEKGKDVELRCDPISGHTALYWYRQSLGQGLEFLIYFQGNSAPDKSGLPSDRFSAERTGGSVSTLTIQRTQQEDSAVYLCASSISNPGTFYSYEQYFGPGTRLTVT.

The chain is built from TRBV28 and TRBJ1-5, with 8 nucleotides matching TRBD1. This CDR3 contains 18 residues. Germline CDR1 and CDR2: MDHEN and SYDVKM. V lost 3 bases to trimming and J lost 3 bases; unmatched junction nucleotides: 13. The CDR3 nucleotides read TGTGCCAGCAGTTTTTTAGATCGGCAGGGGGCACTCAATCAGCCCCAGCATTTT. Translated: CASSFLDRQGALNQPQHF.

The chain recombines TRBV27 with TRBJ1-2, with D unresolved. V lost 5 bases and J lost 4, with 5 bases in between. Germline CDR1 MNHEY, CDR2 SMNVEV (reference sequence). This CDR3 spans 11 amino acids. The CDR3, as DNA: TGTGCCAGCAGTGACCTCTATGGCTACACCTTC. Translated, it gives CASSDLYGYTF.

The rearrangement joins TRBV7-9 to TRBJ2-1, with D perhaps matching TRBD1 (6 bases). This CDR3 is built from 13 residues. V was clipped by 5 bases and J by 4 bases, with 9 bases between them. Germline V gene data show CDR1 as SEHNR and CDR2 as FQNEAQ (reference sequence). CDR3 residues: CASSLQGYNEQFF. CDR3 bases: TGTGCCAGCAGCCTACAGGGTTACAATGAGCAGTTCTTC.

The CDR3 region has the DNA TGTGCCAGCAGCGTCCCGGGACAGGGGGCCGCTTCCTACGAGCAGTACTTC. It specifies CASSVPGQGAASYEQYF. The chain links TRBV7-2 to TRBJ2-7; TRBD1 matches 12 bases. Germline V CDR1 and CDR2: SGHTA, FQGNSA. Trimming removed 5 bases from V and 1 base from J; junction bases left unmatched: 9. The CDR3 loop spans 17 amino acids. The variable domain in full, with the rest retrieved from reference TRBV7-2 and TRBJ2-7, is GAGVSQSPSNKVTEKGKDVELRCDPISGHTALYWYRQSLGQGLEFLIYFQGNSAPDKSGLPSDRFSAERTGGSVSTLTIQRTQQEDSAVYLCASSVPGQGAASYEQYFGPGTRLTVT.

The chain employs TRBV5-1 and TRBJ2-2, with D possibly being TRBD1 (6 bases). The CDR3 covers 16 residues. Trimming took 0 bases from V and 4 from J, leaving 13 bases between them. Germline V gene lookup returns CDR1 SGHRS and CDR2 YFSETQ. The CDR3 here is CASSLGTRDITGELFF. CDR3 coding DNA: TGCGCCAGCAGCTTGGGAACCCGGGACATCACCGGGGAGCTGTTTTTT.

This chain connects TRBV7-7 to TRBJ2-7; possible D gene TRBD2, 6 bases. This CDR3 is built from 17 residues. V lost 5 bases to trimming and J lost 1 base, with 21 bases between them. Germline CDR1 reads SSHAT; CDR2 reads FNYEAQ (reference sequence). The CDR3 protein is CASSPPWGGAVSYEQYF. CDR3 in DNA: TGTGCCAGCAGCCCGCCCTGGGGCGGGGCTGTATCCTACGAGCAGTACTTC.

V gene TRBV4-1 combines with J gene TRBJ1-3; D is possibly TRBD1 (5 bases). Germline-derived CDR1 and CDR2 are MGHRA and YSYEKL. V was clipped by 4 bases and J by 0 bases, with 10 bases between them. This CDR3 is 15 amino acids long. In DNA, the CDR3 is TGCGCCAGCAGCCCCGTAAGGGGCTCTGGAAACACCATATATTTT. Translated, it gives CASSPVRGSGNTIYF.

J is TRBJ1-5 and V is TRBV29-1; D perhaps matches TRBD1 (6 bases). This CDR3 spans 13 amino acids. Trimming shortened V by 4 bases and J by 5 bases, and 12 bases separated the two germline ends. Germline loops: CDR1 SQVTM, CDR2 ANQGSEA. As DNA, the CDR3 is TGCAGCGTTGGGGGGGCAAGTGATCAGCCCCAGCATTTT. Translating gives CSVGGASDQPQHF.

This sequence joins TRBV6-1 and TRBJ2-7, with a tentative D call TRBD2 (6 bases). The CDR3 runs to 14 residues. Per the germline V gene, CDR1 is MNHNS and CDR2 is SASEGT. Trimming removed 1 base at V and 6 bases at J, with 13 bases between. The chain's CDR3 is CASSEGPAGREQYF. The CDR3, as DNA: TGTGCCAGCAGTGAAGGCCCCGCGGGGCGCGAGCAGTACTTC.

The chain has TRBV27 and TRBJ2-6, with D perhaps TRBD1 (6 bases). The ends were cut back, 1 base at V and 0 bases at J, with 16 bases in the middle. CDR1 is MNHEY, CDR2 SMNVEV, per germline (reference sequence). CDR3 size: 19 residues. The CDR3 coding sequence is TGTGCCAGCAGTTTATTAGGGACACCGCTGGGCTCTGGGGCCAACGTCCTGACTTTC. Translating it yields CASSLLGTPLGSGANVLTF. Full variable domain (missing parts from reference TRBV27 and TRBJ2-6): EAQVTQNPRYLITVTGKKLTVTCSQNMNHEYMSWYRQDPGLGLRQIYYSMNVEVTDKGDVPEGYKVSRKEKRNFPLILESPSPNQTSLYFCASSLLGTPLGSGANVLTFGAGSRLTVL.

This chain joins TRBV9 and TRBJ1-2; possibly TRBD1 for D (6 bases). Trimming removed 3 bases at V and 8 bases at J, with 20 bases between. CDR1 SGDLS and CDR2 YYNGEE come from the germline V gene. The CDR3 extends over 15 amino acids. CDR3 protein: CASSGNRDSTVGYTF. CDR3 DNA: TGTGCCAGCAGCGGAAACAGGGATTCGACAGTAGGCTACACCTTC.

This sequence joins TRBV7-8 and TRBJ2-7, with a possible D match to TRBD2 (5 bases). V dropped 5 bases and J dropped 1 base, with 6 bases sitting between them. Per the germline V gene, CDR1 is SGHVS and CDR2 is FQNEAQ. CDR3 length equals 12 residues. CDR3 nucleotide sequence: TGTGCCAGCAGCCAGCGGTCCTACGAGCAGTACTTC. Protein sequence: CASSQRSYEQYF.

The genes are TRBV9 and TRBJ2-5; D is tentatively TRBD1 or TRBD2 (5 bases each). Trimming stripped 4 bases from V and 1 base from J, with 14 bases between. The CDR3 is 15 amino acids. Germline CDR1 reads SGDLS; CDR2 reads YYNGEE. The CDR3 is CASSREGRAQETQYF. DNA of the CDR3: TGTGCCAGCAGCCGAGAGGGCAGGGCCCAAGAGACCCAGTACTTC.

This rearrangement joins TRBV9 to TRBJ2-7; no clear D. Germline V lookup: CDR1 SGDLS, CDR2 YYNGEE. The CDR3 covers 14 residues. V was shortened by 0 bases and J by 1 base, with 8 bases between the two germline ends. The CDR3 here is CASSVDGRSYEQYF. CDR3 bases: TGTGCCAGCAGCGTAGACGGCAGATCCTACGAGCAGTACTTC.

The rearrangement uses TRBV29-1 and TRBJ1-6; possible D gene TRBD1, 6 bases. The CDR3 covers 20 residues. CDR1 SQVTM and CDR2 ANQGSEA come from the germline V gene. With 3 bases removed from V and 8 bases from J, the gap between germline ends came to 32 bases. The CDR3: CSVDHKGSHWSLEGDSPLHF. The DNA for the CDR3 is TGCAGCGTTGATCATAAGGGCTCTCACTGGTCTCTTGAGGGGGATTCACCCCTCCACTTT.

The genes are TRBV30 and TRBJ2-3, with 10 bases that match TRBD2. The germline gives CDR1 GTSNPN, CDR2 SVGIG (reference sequence). The CDR3 consists of 14 residues. J was trimmed by 4 bases and V by 8 bases; bases with no gene match: 9. This CDR3 is CATSGVGGADTQYF. As DNA, the CDR3 is TGTGCCACTAGCGGGGTAGGGGGCGCAGATACGCAGTATTTT.

Worth noting for this clone: At one boundary the junction diverges from the germline segment, which might be a read error. V gene TRBV5-4 combines with J gene TRBJ2-7; TRBD1 matches 8 bases. CDR3 length: 15 residues. CDR1 is SGHNT, CDR2 YYREEE, per germline (reference sequence). CDR3 DNA sequence: TGCGCCAGCAGCCCTTCAGGGGGCGCGGGTTACGAGCAGTACTTC. It is translated as CASSPSGGAGYEQYF.

This chain joins TRBV2 and TRBJ2-7, with 12 bases fitting TRBD2. With V trimmed by 10 bases and J by 6 bases, 25 bases remained unmatched. The germline gives CDR1 SNHLY, CDR2 FYNNEI. This CDR3 contains 19 residues. CDR3 loop: CANHLPGQRTSGIGGEQYF. The CDR3 DNA reads as TGTGCCAACCATTTACCGGGACAGAGGACTAGCGGGATTGGTGGCGAGCAGTACTTC.

This rearrangement joins TRBV9 to TRBJ1-5, with D tentatively TRBD1 (6 bases). The V gene lost 3 bases and the J gene lost 2 bases, with 12 bases spanning the gap. This CDR3 is 15 amino acids long. Germline CDR1 is SGDLS and CDR2 is YYNGEE. The CDR3 region is CASSAGGGGNQPQHF. In nucleotides, the CDR3 is TGTGCCAGCAGCGCGGGGGGCGGGGGCAATCAGCCCCAGCATTTT. Together with reference TRBV9 and TRBJ1-5, the CDR3 gives the full variable domain: DSGVTQTPKHLITATGQRVTLRCSPRSGDLSVYWYQQSLDQGLQFLIQYYNGEERAKGNILERFSAQQFPDLHSELNLSSLELGDSALYFCASSAGGGGNQPQHFGDGTRLSIL.

This chain joins TRBV27 and TRBJ2-7, with D possibly TRBD2 on 5 matching bases. The CDR3 has 14 residues. The germline V and J ends were trimmed by 6 bases and 7 bases, with 19 bases remaining between them. Germline loops: CDR1 MNHEY, CDR2 SMNVEV (reference sequence). The CDR3 region has the DNA TGTGCCAGCAGCCATACCGATAGCGTTTCGGAGCAGTACTTC. It is translated as CASSHTDSVSEQYF.

The chain uses TRBV30 and TRBJ2-3; D is possibly TRBD2 (6 bases). CDR3 length: 15 residues. Trimming removed 5 bases from V and 2 bases from J, with 17 bases in between. Germline V gene lookup returns CDR1 GTSNPN and CDR2 SVGIG (reference sequence). The CDR3 sequence: CAWGPGVSNTDTQYF. The CDR3 bases are TGTGCCTGGGGCCCGGGGGTTTCAAACACAGATACGCAGTATTTT.